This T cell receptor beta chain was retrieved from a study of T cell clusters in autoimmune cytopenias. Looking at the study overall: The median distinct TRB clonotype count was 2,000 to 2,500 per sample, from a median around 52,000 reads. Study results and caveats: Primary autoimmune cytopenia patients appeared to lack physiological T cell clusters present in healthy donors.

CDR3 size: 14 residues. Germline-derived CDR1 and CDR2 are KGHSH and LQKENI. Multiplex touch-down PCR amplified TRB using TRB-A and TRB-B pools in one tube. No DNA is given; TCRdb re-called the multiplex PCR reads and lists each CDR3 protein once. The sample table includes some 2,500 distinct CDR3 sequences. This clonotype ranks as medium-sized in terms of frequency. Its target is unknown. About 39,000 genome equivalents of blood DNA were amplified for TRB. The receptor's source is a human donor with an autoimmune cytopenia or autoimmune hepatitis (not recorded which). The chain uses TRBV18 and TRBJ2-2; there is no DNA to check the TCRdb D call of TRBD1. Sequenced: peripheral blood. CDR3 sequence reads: CASSPSRQSGELFF.